This T cell receptor (beta chain) derives from a study of T cells after posttransplantation cyclophosphamide. Broader study findings: Skin or GI-infiltrating T cells shared few TRB sequences with blood.

This clone was observed at least ten times. Its antigen is as yet unknown. V lost 1 base and J lost 5, with 12 bases in between. CDR3 size: 15 residues. Germline V CDR1 and CDR2: SGHRS, YFSETQ. Busulfan-fludarabine conditioning, marrow transplant, and cyclophosphamide on days +3 and +4 were administered. Generated by immunoSEQ multiplex PCR, the TCRdb table keeps only in-frame clones and is missing some. The specimen has around 12,000 clones, none found just once. V usage is TRBV5-1 and J usage is TRBJ2-2, with D unresolved. This specimen consisted of PBMCs, obtained after allogeneic stem cell transplant with posttransplant cyclophosphamide. The clonotype comes from a female patient in her thirties or forties who received an allogeneic stem cell transplant from an unrelated donor, was CMV-positive, and had acute GVHD only. Some T cells could come from the graft donor. The DNA for the CDR3 is TGCGCCAGCAGCTTGTCTGAGGTTGGGACCGGGGAGCTGTTTTTT. This gives the protein CASSLSEVGTGELFF.